These 2 T cell receptor beta chains came from one sample sequenced in a study of CD8 T cells in Susac syndrome (dated by TCRdb to the late 2010s). Library generation was performed with the immunoSEQ multiplex PCR assay. RNA was extracted using the RNeasy kit, and roughly 0.45 to 1 ug of the RNA was reverse transcribed with random hexamers. TCRdb passed the public sequencing reads through fastp at Q25 and MiXCR, retaining productive beta sequences. Each entry merges the rows of one CDR3 protein and shows their most common DNA and genes. The sample contains almost 450,000 distinct CDR3 sequences, 85% of them found a single time. Of the sample, 0.09% to 0.15% is held by the ten largest clones. Sequencing was carried out using CD8+ T cells from PBMCs. The receptors here all came from a human donor with multiple sclerosis.

This clonotype was found a few times. V is TRBV29-1 and J is TRBJ2-7; the D is unclear. CDR1 SQVTM and CDR2 ANQGSEA come from the germline V gene. CDR3 length equals 10 residues. V lost 1 base, J lost 6 bases, and 4 bases lay in between. CDR3 loop: CSVEVGEQYF. The CDR3 DNA is TGCAGCGTTGAAGTTGGCGAGCAGTACTTC.

V gene TRBV29-1 combines with J gene TRBJ2-5; no firm D call. V was cut by 4 bases and J by 2 bases, with 17 bases left in between. CDR3 length: 15 amino acids. In germline, CDR1 is SQVTM, CDR2 ANQGSEA. The CDR3 nucleotides read TGCAGCGTTGGTCGGTATGGGCGGCAGCAAGAGACCCAGTACTTC. Its protein product is CSVGRYGRQQETQYF.